This TCR beta chain emerged from a study of post-analysis software for immune sequencing data. Whole-study results and caveats: In patients, about five TRBV segments were more frequent than in controls, with TRBV5-6, TRBV5-1 and TRBV20-1 among them.

This clonotype was detected only a few times. As yet, its antigen is unknown. Germline loops: CDR1 DFQATT, CDR2 SNEGSKA (reference sequence). V was pared by 0 bases and J by 3 bases, with 3 bases of the junction left unmatched. The CDR3 is 14 amino acids. The authors incorporated unique molecular identifiers into the TCR beta cDNA libraries. Each CDR3 protein gets one entry after TCRdb re-called the PCR reads with MiXCR. The sample includes about 560,000 distinct CDR3 sequences, 44% seen only once; the top ten take more than 1.5%. This TCR was recovered from a girl aged 5-17 years with multiple sclerosis. Sequencing used blood. The chain is built from TRBV20-1 and TRBJ2-3; 7 nucleotides agree with TRBD2. CDR3 amino acids: CSARERGITDTQYF. CDR3 in DNA: TGCAGTGCTAGAGAGCGGGGGATAACAGATACGCAGTATTTT.